This T cell receptor (beta chain) was captured in a study of T cell responses to AZD1222 COVID-19 vaccine. Study results and caveats: Every sample of the repertoires postdated the peak T cell response.

The assay was immunoSEQ multiplex PCR, and TCRdb's table has in-frame clones only and misses some. Of roughly 100,000 clones listed, less than 95% are singletons. Germline values: CDR1 MNHEY, CDR2 SMNVEV (reference sequence). Trimming left V 11 bases short and J 4 bases short, with 14 bases between. CDR3 length: 12 amino acids. For this clone: No antigen is known for it.

Sequences were derived from peripheral blood, sampled 28 days after the second AZD1222 dose. The source of this sequence is an adult who received the AZD1222 COVID-19 vaccine. The chain combines TRBV27 with TRBJ1-2; D gene unclear. The CDR3 loop reads CASKWGPYGYTF. The CDR3, as DNA: TGTGCCTCCAAGTGGGGTCCCTATGGCTACACCTTC.